The 2 T cell receptor beta chains below all came from one sample that was sequenced in a study of blood T cells in healthy people across ages. Alongside a J-beta primer mix, a sample-barcoded 5' primer served in a second PCR lasting roughly 6 to 11 cycles. TCRdb reanalysed the 5' RACE reads using MiXCR and keeps one entry per CDR3 protein. Of more than 750,000 distinct CDR3 sequences in the sample, 25% to 35% were seen once. A further study also used this sample, focusing on T cells of mothers and their children.

Sequencing was carried out using blood. These receptors all come from a woman between 40 and 50 years old in good health.

This clonotype was seen a handful of times. The chain employs TRBV2 and TRBJ1-1, with no clear D. The CDR3 contains 12 residues. V shed 11 bases and J shed 0 bases, with 10 bases lying between them. CDR1 SNHLY and CDR2 FYNNEI come from the germline V gene. CDR3 coding DNA: TGTGCCTCCATGATCATGAACACTGAAGCTTTCTTT. Translating it yields CASMIMNTEAFF.

The gene calls are TRBV28 and TRBJ1-2, with TRBD1 identical over 7 bases. V was clipped by 7 bases and J by 6 bases; unmatched bases: 8. Germline V gene sequence: CDR1 MDHEN, CDR2 SYDVKM. The CDR3 length is 13 residues. As DNA, the CDR3 is TGTGCCAGCAAAGGGGGCCAGACTAATGGCTACACCTTC. The encoded protein is CASKGGQTNGYTF.